A single sample is the source of the 17 T cell receptor beta chains below, sequenced in a study of T-cell memory formation after mild COVID-19. One entry per CDR3 protein, called by TCRdb with MiXCR from the 5' RACE reads. The table includes 400,000 or so distinct CDR3 sequences, around 21% detected once. Sequenced: PBMCs or a T cell subset sorted from them (not recorded which). The receptors come from an adult woman who had mild COVID-19 (a few samples of this study predate the infection). Cell type and time point are not known.

This clonotype was detected a few times. J is TRBJ2-6 and V is TRBV7-2, with D possibly being TRBD1 (6 bases). Germline CDR1 and CDR2: SGHTA and FQGNSA. Trimming stripped 5 bases from V and 4 bases from J, with 15 bases between. CDR3 length: 16 amino acids. Here the CDR3 DNA reads TGTGCCAGCAGCGGCAACAGGGATTCAGGGGCCAACGTCCTGACTTTC. This gives the protein CASSGNRDSGANVLTF.

This chain connects TRBV12-3 or TRBV12-4 to TRBJ2-5, with TRBD2 identical over 13 bases. V shed 7 bases, J shed 5 bases, and the junction held 13 bases outside the gene matches. This CDR3 spans 17 amino acids. The DNA for the CDR3 is TGTGCCAGCAACCCCGGGACTAGCGGGGAGAATGGGGAGACCCAGTACTTC. Amino acids: CASNPGTSGENGETQYF.

This clonotype was detected a few times. The gene calls are TRBV24-1 and TRBJ2-3, with D possibly TRBD2 on 5 matching bases. The germline CDR1 and CDR2 sequences are KGHDR and SFDVKD. CDR3 length: 17 amino acids. Trimming took off 5 bases at V and 3 bases at J, with 20 bases between the two ends. The CDR3 protein is CATSARTPGKWTDTQYF. The CDR3 DNA reads TGTGCCACCAGTGCTAGAACTCCGGGGAAGTGGACAGATACGCAGTATTTT.

V gene TRBV5-1 combines with J gene TRBJ2-5, with TRBD2 as a possible D gene (5 bases). Germline CDR1 and CDR2: SGHRS and YFSETQ. The CDR3 has 14 residues. Trimming pared 3 bases from V and 2 bases from J, leaving 11 bases between. The CDR3 region is CASSSGRGQETQYF. The CDR3 DNA sequence: TGCGCCAGCAGCTCGGGTCGGGGACAAGAGACCCAGTACTTC.

The rearrangement uses TRBV29-1 and TRBJ1-2; perhaps TRBD1 as D (6 bases). Germline loops: CDR1 SQVTM, CDR2 ANQGSEA. Trimming stripped 4 bases from V and 2 bases from J, with 14 bases between. The CDR3 spans 14 residues. Written as DNA, the CDR3 is TGCAGCGTTGCTCGGGACACATTGAACTATGGCTACACCTTC. Translating gives CSVARDTLNYGYTF.

This clonotype came up many times. The chain has TRBV29-1 and TRBJ2-1; 8 positions agree with TRBD2. Germline lookup yields CDR1 SQVTM and CDR2 ANQGSEA. There are 13 residues in the CDR3. V trimming: 5 bases; J trimming: 2 bases; junction bases outside the gene matches: 2. This CDR3 reads CSVQAGAYNEQFF. The CDR3 DNA reads TGCAGCGTTCAAGCGGGAGCCTACAATGAGCAGTTCTTC.

This clonotype was observed at least ten times. The chain is built from TRBV4-3 and TRBJ1-2; D gene uncertain. The CDR3 length is 13 residues. V shed 0 bases and J shed 3 bases, with 5 bases lying between them. Germline V gene data show CDR1 as LGHNA and CDR2 as YSLEER. The CDR3 is CASSQDRDYGYTF. The DNA for the CDR3 is TGCGCCAGCAGCCAAGATCGAGACTATGGCTACACCTTC.

The chain joins TRBV20-1 to TRBJ2-1; tentatively, D is TRBD2 (7 bases). The CDR3 covers 12 residues. Germline V gene sequence: CDR1 DFQATT, CDR2 SNEGSKA (reference sequence). Between the trimmed V and J ends, which lost 4 bases and 10 bases, there was a span of 14 bases. CDR3: CSATRGEGEQFF. The CDR3 DNA sequence: TGCAGTGCTACTAGGGGGGAGGGAGAGCAGTTCTTC.

The V and J genes are TRBV12-3 or TRBV12-4 and TRBJ1-4, with TRBD1 identical over 8 bases. Unmatched junction bases numbered 8, after V lost 5 bases and J lost 3 bases. The CDR3 covers 16 residues. Here the CDR3 DNA reads TGTGCCAGCAGTGAACGGACAGGGTCAGCTAATGAAAAACTGTTTTTT. This encodes CASSERTGSANEKLFF.

This clonotype occurred a few times. The chain links TRBV10-3 to TRBJ1-1, with D uncertain. The germline CDR1 and CDR2 sequences are ENHRY and SYGVKD. Trimming cost V 6 bases and J 0 bases, with 8 bases left between them. The CDR3 covers 13 residues. CDR3 amino acids: CAISDGVNTEAFF. The CDR3 DNA reads TGTGCCATCAGCGACGGAGTGAACACTGAAGCTTTCTTT.

This clonotype was detected only a few times. V and J are TRBV6-1 and TRBJ2-7, with a tentative D call TRBD1 (5 bases). Germline V gene lookup returns CDR1 MNHNS and CDR2 SASEGT. This CDR3 is built from 17 residues. With 4 bases removed from V and 4 bases from J, the gap between germline ends came to 23 bases. DNA for the CDR3: TGTGCCAGCAGTGGACAGACACCTGACCTTCCCCTATACGAGCAGTACTTC. Protein: CASSGQTPDLPLYEQYF.

This clonotype was counted only a few times. This chain connects TRBV12-3 or TRBV12-4 to TRBJ2-7, with TRBD1 matching 11 bases. The CDR3 loop spans 13 amino acids. The trim removed 3 bases at V and 6 bases at J, leaving 1 base unmatched. CDR3: CASSFGQGAEQYF. The CDR3 coding sequence is TGTGCCAGCAGTTTTGGACAGGGGGCCGAGCAGTACTTC.

This clonotype was picked up a small number of times. A much larger clone differs from this one at a single base, so this may be a read error. This rearrangement joins TRBV24-1 to TRBJ2-7; D not resolved. Trimming took off 9 bases at V and 5 bases at J, with 10 bases between the two ends. Germline V gene data show CDR1 as KGHDR and CDR2 as SFDVKD. This CDR3 has 11 amino acids. CDR3 amino acids: CATQLGHEQYF. DNA of the CDR3: TGTGCCACCCAACTGGGCCACGAGCAGTACTTC.

The chain couples TRBV5-1 to TRBJ1-1; unclear D gene. Germline CDR1 SGHRS, CDR2 YFSETQ. V dropped 0 bases and J dropped 4 bases, with 10 bases sitting between them. The CDR3 is 14 residues long. The CDR3 sequence is CASSLDPEGTEAFF. In DNA, the CDR3 is TGCGCCAGCAGCTTGGACCCAGAGGGCACTGAAGCTTTCTTT.

The chain links TRBV5-1 to TRBJ2-3; D gene ambiguous. Trimming removed 4 bases from V and 5 bases from J, with 14 bases in between. This CDR3 is built from 14 residues. Germline V gene data show CDR1 as SGHRS and CDR2 as YFSETQ. CDR3 coding DNA: TGCGCCAGCAGCCCGGGTGGTGTAGGAGATACGCAGTATTTT. Amino acid sequence: CASSPGGVGDTQYF.

V and J are TRBV7-2 and TRBJ2-2, with D perhaps TRBD1 (5 bases). This CDR3 comprises 12 residues. V lost 3 bases, J lost 8 bases, and 7 bases lay in between. Germline CDR1 is SGHTA and CDR2 is FQGNSA. The CDR3 loop is CASSFNRGELFF. CDR3 sequence (DNA): TGTGCCAGCAGCTTTAACAGGGGGGAGCTGTTTTTT.

The chain links TRBV6-5 to TRBJ2-7; tentatively, D is TRBD2 (5 bases). With 6 bases removed from V and 5 bases from J, the gap between germline ends came to 14 bases. The CDR3 totals 13 residues. Per the germline V gene, CDR1 is MNHEY and CDR2 is SVGAGI. This CDR3 reads CASSPGGSDEQYF. The CDR3 region has the DNA TGTGCCAGCAGCCCCGGTGGTAGCGACGAGCAGTACTTC.